This T cell receptor beta chain stems from a study of shared clonotypes between healthy human individuals. The protocol was immunoSEQ multiplex PCR, while the TCRdb copy is restricted to in-frame clones and leaves out a portion. The sample contains roughly 510,000 clones, approximately 79% of which appear only once. Germline V CDR1 and CDR2: SGHKS, YYEKEE (reference sequence). Trimming shortened V by 2 bases and J by 1 base, and 6 bases separated the two germline ends. CDR3 length: 13 residues. This clonotype originated in a woman aged 40 to 50 in good health. Some clones in this sample may be carry-over from other donors' samples. The sequencing sample was made of PBMCs. The chain combines TRBV5-5 with TRBJ1-1; D remains unclear. CDR3 DNA: TGTGCCAGCAGCTTAGGGCGGAACACTGAAGCTTTCTTT. Residues: CASSLGRNTEAFF.